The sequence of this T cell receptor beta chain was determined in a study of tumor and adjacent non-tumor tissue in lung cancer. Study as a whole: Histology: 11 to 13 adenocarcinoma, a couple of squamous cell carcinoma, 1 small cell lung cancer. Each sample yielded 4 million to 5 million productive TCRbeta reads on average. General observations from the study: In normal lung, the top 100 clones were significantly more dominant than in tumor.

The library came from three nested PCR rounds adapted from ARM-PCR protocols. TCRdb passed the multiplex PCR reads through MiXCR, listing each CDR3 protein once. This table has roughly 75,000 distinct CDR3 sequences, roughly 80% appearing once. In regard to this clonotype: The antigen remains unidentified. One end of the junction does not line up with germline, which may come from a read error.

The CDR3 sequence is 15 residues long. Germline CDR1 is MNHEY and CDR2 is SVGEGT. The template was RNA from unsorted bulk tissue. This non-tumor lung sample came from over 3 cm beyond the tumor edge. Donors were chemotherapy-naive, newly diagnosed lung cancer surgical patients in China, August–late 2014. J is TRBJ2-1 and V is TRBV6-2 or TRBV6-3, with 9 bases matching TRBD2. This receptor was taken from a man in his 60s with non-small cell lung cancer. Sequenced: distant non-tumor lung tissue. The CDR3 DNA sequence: TGTGCCAGCAGGCAGGGACTAGCAGCGATCAATGGGCAGTTCTTC. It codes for CASRQGLAAINGQFF.